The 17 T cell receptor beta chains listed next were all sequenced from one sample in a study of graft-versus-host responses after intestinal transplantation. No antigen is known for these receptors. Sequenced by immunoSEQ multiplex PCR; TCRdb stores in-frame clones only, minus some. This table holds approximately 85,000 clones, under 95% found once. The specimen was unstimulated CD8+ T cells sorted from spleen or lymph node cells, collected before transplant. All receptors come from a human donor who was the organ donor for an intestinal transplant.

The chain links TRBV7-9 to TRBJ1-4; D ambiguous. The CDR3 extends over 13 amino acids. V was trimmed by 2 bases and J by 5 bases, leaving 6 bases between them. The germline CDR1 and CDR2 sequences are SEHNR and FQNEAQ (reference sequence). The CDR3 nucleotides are TGTGCCAGCAGCTTACAGGAAAATGAAAAACTGTTTTTT. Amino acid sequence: CASSLQENEKLFF.

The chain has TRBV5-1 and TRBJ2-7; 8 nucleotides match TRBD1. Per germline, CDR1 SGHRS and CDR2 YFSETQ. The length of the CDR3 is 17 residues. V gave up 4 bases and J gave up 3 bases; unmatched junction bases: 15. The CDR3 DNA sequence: TGCGCCAGCAGCCATCCGAGGATAGGACAGGGCTTCTACGAGCAGTACTTC. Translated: CASSHPRIGQGFYEQYF.

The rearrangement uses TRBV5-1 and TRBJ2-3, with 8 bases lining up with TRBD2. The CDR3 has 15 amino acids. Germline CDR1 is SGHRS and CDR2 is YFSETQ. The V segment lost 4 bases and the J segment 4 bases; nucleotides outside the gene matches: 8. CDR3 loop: CASSPRTSSADTQYF. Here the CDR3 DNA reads TGCGCCAGCAGCCCTAGGACTAGCTCGGCAGATACGCAGTATTTT. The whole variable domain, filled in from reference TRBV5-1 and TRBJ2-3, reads KAGVTQTPRYLIKTRGQQVTLSCSPISGHRSVSWYQQTPGQGLQFLFEYFSETQRNKGNFPGRFSGRQFSNSRSEMNVSTLELGDSALYLCASSPRTSSADTQYFGPGTRLTVL.

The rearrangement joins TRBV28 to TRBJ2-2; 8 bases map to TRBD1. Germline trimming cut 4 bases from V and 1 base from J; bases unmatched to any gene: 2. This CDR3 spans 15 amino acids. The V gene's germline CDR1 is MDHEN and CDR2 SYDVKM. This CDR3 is CASSSGQENTGELFF. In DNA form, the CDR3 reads TGTGCCAGCAGTTCGGGACAGGAGAACACCGGGGAGCTGTTTTTT. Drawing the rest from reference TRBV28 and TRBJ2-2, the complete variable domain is DVKVTQSSRYLVKRTGEKVFLECVQDMDHENMFWYRQDPGLGLRLIYFSYDVKMKEKGDIPEGYSVSREKKERFSLILESASTNQTSMYLCASSSGQENTGELFFGEGSRLTVL.

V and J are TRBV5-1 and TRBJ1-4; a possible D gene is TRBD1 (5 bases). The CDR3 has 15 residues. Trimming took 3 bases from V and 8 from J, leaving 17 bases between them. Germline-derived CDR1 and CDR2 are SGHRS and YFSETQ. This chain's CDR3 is CASSSGEGASEKLFF. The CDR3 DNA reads TGCGCCAGCAGCTCGGGGGAAGGGGCAAGCGAAAAACTGTTTTTT.

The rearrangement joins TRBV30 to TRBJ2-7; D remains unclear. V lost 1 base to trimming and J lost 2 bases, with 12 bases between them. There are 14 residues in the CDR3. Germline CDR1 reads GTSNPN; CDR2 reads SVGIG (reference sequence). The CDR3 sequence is CAWSETGLTYEQYF. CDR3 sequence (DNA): TGTGCCTGGAGTGAGACCGGGCTCACCTACGAGCAGTACTTC.

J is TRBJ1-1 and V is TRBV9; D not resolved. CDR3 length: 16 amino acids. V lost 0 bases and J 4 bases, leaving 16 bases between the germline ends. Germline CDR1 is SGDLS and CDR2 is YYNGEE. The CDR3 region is CASSVGTRIAGTEAFF. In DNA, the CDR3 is TGTGCCAGCAGCGTAGGGACGCGTATCGCGGGCACTGAAGCTTTCTTT.

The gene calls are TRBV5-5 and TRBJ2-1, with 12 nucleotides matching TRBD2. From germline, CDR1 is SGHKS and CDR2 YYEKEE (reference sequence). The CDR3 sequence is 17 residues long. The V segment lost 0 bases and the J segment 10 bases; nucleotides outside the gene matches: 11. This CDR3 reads CASSLVIVLAGGDEQFF. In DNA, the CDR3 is TGTGCCAGCAGCTTGGTTATTGTCCTAGCGGGAGGGGACGAGCAGTTCTTC.

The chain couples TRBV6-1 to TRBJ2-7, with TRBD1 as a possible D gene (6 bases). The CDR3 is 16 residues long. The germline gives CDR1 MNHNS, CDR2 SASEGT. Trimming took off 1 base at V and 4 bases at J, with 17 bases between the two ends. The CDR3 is CASSEEKWQGLYEQYF. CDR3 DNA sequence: TGTGCCAGCAGTGAAGAAAAGTGGCAGGGGTTGTACGAGCAGTACTTC.

CDR3 nucleotide sequence: TGCGCCAGCAGCTCCCCTAATGAGCAGTTCTTC. Protein product: CASSSPNEQFF. This sequence joins TRBV5-1 and TRBJ2-1; no definite D call. The length of the CDR3 is 11 residues. V was cut by 3 bases and J by 7 bases, with 5 bases left in between. The germline V gene encodes CDR1 SGHRS and CDR2 YFSETQ. Variable domain in full (rest from reference TRBV5-1 and TRBJ2-1): KAGVTQTPRYLIKTRGQQVTLSCSPISGHRSVSWYQQTPGQGLQFLFEYFSETQRNKGNFPGRFSGRQFSNSRSEMNVSTLELGDSALYLCASSSPNEQFFGPGTRLTVL.

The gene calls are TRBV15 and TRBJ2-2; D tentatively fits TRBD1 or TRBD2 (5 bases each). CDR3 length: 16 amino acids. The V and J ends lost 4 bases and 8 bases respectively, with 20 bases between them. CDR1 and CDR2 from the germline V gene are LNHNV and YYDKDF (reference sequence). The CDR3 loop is CATSISGTHFSGELFF. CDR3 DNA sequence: TGTGCCACCAGCATCTCCGGGACCCACTTCAGTGGGGAGCTGTTTTTT.

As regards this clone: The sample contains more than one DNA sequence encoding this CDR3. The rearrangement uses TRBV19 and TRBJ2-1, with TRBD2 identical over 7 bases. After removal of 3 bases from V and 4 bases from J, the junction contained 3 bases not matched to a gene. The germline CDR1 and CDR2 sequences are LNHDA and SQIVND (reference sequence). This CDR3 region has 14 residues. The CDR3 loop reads CASSILAEYNEQFF. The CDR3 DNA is TGTGCCAGTAGTATCCTAGCGGAGTACAATGAGCAGTTCTTC.

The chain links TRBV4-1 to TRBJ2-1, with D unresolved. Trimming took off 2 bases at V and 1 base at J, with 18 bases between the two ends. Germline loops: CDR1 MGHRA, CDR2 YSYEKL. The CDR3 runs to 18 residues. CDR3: CASSQRPARGLSYNEQFF. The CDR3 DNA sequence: TGCGCCAGCAGCCAACGCCCTGCGCGTGGCCTATCCTACAATGAGCAGTTCTTC.

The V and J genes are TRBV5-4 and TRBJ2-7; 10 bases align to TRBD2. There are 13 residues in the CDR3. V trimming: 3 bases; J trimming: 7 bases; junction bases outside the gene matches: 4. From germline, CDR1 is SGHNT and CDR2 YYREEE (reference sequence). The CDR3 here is CASSSAGGREQYF. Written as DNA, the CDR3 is TGTGCCAGCAGCTCAGCGGGGGGGCGGGAGCAGTACTTC. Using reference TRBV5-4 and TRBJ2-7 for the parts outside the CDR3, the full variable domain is ETGVTQSPTHLIKTRGQQVTLRCSSQSGHNTVSWYQQALGQGPQFIFQYYREEENGRGNFPPRFSGLQFPNYSSELNVNALELDDSALYLCASSSAGGREQYFGPGTRLTVT.

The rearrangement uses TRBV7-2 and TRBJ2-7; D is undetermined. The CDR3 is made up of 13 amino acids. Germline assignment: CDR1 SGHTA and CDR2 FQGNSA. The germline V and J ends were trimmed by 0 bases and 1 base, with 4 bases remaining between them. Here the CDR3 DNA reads TGTGCCAGCAGCTTAGCCCAGTCCTACGAGCAGTACTTC. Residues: CASSLAQSYEQYF.

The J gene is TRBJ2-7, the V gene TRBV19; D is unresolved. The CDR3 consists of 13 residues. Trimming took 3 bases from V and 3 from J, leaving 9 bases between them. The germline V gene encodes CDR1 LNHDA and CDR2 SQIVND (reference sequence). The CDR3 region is CASSIAGYYEQYF. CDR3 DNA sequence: TGTGCCAGTAGTATCGCCGGTTACTACGAGCAGTACTTC.

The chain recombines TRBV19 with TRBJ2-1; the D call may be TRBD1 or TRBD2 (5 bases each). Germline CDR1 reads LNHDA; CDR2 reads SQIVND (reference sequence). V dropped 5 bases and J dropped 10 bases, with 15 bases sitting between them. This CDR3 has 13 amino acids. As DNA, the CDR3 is TGTGCCAGTAGTTTCGGGACCCACGGGGAGCAGTTCTTC. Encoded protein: CASSFGTHGEQFF.